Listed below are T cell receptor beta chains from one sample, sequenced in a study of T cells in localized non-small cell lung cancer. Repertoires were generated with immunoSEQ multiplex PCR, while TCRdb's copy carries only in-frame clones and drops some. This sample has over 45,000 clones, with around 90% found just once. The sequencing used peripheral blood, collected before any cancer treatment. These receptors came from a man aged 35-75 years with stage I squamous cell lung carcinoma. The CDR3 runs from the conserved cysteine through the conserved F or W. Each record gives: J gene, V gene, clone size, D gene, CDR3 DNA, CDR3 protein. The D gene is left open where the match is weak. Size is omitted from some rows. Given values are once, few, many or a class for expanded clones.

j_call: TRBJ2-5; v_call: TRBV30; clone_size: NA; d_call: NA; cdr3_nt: TGTGCCTGGAGTGTAAGTTCTCAAGAGACCCAGTACTTC; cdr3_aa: CAWSVSSQETQYF
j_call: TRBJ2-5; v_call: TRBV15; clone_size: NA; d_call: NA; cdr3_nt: TGTGCCACCAGCAGAGATCTAGTGGGCACCCAGTACTTC; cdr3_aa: CATSRDLVGTQYF
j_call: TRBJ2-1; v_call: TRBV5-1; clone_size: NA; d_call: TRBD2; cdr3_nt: TGCGCCAGCAGCTGGGTCGGGAGGGGTGATGAGCAGTTCTTC; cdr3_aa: CASSWVGRGDEQFF
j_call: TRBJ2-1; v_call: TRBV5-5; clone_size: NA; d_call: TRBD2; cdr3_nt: TGTGCCAGCAGCCGTAGCGGGACGACCCCCAATGAGCAGTTCTTC; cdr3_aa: CASSRSGTTPNEQFF
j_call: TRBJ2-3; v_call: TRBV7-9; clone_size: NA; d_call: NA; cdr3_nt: TGTGCCAGCAGTCAGTCCACAGATACGCAGTATTTT; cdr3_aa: CASSQSTDTQYF
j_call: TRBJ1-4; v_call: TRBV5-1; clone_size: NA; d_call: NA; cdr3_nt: TGCGCCAGCAGCTTGGAAGGCCAGGGTACTGAAAAACTGTTTTTT; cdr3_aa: CASSLEGQGTEKLFF
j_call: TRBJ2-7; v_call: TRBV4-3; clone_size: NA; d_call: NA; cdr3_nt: TGCGCCAGCAGCCGAAACCCGGGAGACTCCTACGAGCAGTACTTC; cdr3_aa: CASSRNPGDSYEQYF
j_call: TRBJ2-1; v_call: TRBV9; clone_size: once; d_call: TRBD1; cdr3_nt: TGTGCCAGCAGCGTAGTCGGGACAGAGACTGAGCAGTTCTTC; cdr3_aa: CASSVVGTETEQFF
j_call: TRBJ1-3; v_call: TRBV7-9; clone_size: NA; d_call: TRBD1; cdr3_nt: TGTGCCAGCAGCTTAAACCTGGGACAGGGGCCACCTGGAAACACCATATATTTT; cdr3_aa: CASSLNLGQGPPGNTIYF
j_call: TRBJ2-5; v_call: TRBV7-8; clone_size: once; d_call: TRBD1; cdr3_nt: TGTGCCAGCAGCAAAACGACAGGGGGCATTGAAGAGACCCAGTACTTC; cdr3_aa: CASSKTTGGIEETQYF
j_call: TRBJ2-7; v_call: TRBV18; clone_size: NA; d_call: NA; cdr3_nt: TGTGCCAGCTCACCACCGGTGACATTAGAGAGTTACGAGCAGTACTTC; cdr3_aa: CASSPPVTLESYEQYF
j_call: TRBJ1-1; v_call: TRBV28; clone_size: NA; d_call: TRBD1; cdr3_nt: TGTGCCAGCAGTGGGACAGGGCCCACTGAAGCTTTCTTT; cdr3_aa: CASSGTGPTEAFF
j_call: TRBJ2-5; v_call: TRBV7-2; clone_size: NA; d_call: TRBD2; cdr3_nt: TGTGCCAGCAGTTACACGGGCCGGGGGGAGGAGACCCAGTACTTC; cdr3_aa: CASSYTGRGEETQYF
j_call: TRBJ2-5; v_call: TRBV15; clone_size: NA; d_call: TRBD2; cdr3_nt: TGTGCCACCAGCAGGACTCGGGGGGTACAAGAGACCCAGTACTTC; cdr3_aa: CATSRTRGVQETQYF
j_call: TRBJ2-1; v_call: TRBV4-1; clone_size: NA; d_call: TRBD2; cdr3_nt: TGCGCCAGCAGCCAAGCTCACCCTAGCGGGAGTTATGGGCAGTTCTTC; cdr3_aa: CASSQAHPSGSYGQFF
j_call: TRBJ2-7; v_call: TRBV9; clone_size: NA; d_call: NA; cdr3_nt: TGTGCCAGCAGCCCCAGACAGGACCCCTACGAGCAGTACTTC; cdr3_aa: CASSPRQDPYEQYF
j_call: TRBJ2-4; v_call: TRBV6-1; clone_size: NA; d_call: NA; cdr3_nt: TGTGCCAGCAGTTTCCAGGTGGGAGGGGGAAACATTCAGTACTTC; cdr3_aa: CASSFQVGGGNIQYF
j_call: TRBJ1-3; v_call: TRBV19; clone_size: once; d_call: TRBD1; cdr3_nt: TGTGCCAGTAGTAGCGGACAGGGAGGAAACACCATATATTTT; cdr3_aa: CASSSGQGGNTIYF
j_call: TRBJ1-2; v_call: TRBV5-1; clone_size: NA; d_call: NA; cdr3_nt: TGCGCCTCGGCGGCGGATTCTAACTATGGCTACACCTTC; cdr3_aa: CASAADSNYGYTF
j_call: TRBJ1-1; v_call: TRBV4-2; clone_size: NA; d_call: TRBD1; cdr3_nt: TGTGCCAGCAGCCAAGGGACAGGGGGAGAGAACACTGAAGCTTTCTTT; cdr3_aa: CASSQGTGGENTEAFF
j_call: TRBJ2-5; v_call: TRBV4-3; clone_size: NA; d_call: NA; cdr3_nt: TGCGCCAGCAGCCAAGTGATGGCAGGGCAAGAGACCCAGTACTTC; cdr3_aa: CASSQVMAGQETQYF
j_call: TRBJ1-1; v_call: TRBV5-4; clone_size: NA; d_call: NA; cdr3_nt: TGTGCCAGCAGCCCCAAGGGAGGGCGGGACACTGAAGCTTTCTTT; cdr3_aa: CASSPKGGRDTEAFF
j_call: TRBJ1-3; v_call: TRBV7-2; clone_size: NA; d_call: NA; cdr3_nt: TGTGCCAGCAGCTGGGCGGGGGGCTCTGGAAACACCATATATTTT; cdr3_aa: CASSWAGGSGNTIYF
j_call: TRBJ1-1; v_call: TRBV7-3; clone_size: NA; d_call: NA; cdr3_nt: TGTGCCAGCAGCGCGACAGGGAACACTGAAGCTTTCTTT; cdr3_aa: CASSATGNTEAFF
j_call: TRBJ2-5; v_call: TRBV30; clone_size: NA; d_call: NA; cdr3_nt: TGTGCCTGGAGTAGCGGGTACGAGACCCAGTACTTC; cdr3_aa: CAWSSGYETQYF
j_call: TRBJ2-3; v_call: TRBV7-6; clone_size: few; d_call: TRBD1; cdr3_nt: TGTGCCAGCAGCTTAGCTGGGGACAGACGCACAGATACGCAGTATTTT; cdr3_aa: CASSLAGDRRTDTQYF
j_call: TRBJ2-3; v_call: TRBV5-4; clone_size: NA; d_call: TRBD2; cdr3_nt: TGTGCCAGCAGCTTGAGCGGGGAGGCAGATACGCAGTATTTT; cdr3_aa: CASSLSGEADTQYF
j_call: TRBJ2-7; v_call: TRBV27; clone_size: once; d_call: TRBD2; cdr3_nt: TGTGCCAGCAGTATTAGCGGGAGAACGTACGAGCAGTACTTC; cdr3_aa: CASSISGRTYEQYF
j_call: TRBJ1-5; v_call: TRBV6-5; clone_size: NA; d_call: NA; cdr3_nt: TGTGCCAGCAGTTACGGACAGTCCAATCAGCCCCAGCATTTT; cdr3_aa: CASSYGQSNQPQHF
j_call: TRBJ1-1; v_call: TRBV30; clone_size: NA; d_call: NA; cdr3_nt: TGTGCCTGGACCGATGGAGGACTGAACACTGAAGCTTTCTTT; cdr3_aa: CAWTDGGLNTEAFF
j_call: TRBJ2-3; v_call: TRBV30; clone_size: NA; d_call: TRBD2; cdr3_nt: TGTGCCTGGAGTACCGGCGGCGGGGGGGTATGGATGCAGTATTTT; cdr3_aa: CAWSTGGGGVWMQYF
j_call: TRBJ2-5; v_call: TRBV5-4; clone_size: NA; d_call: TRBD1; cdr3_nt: TGTGCCAGCAGCTTGGGTTACAGGGGGCGAAGGGAGACCCAGTACTTC; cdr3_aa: CASSLGYRGRRETQYF
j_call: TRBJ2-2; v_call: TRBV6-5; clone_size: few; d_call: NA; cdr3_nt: TGTGCCAGCAGGAGAGGGAAAGGCGGGGAGCTGTTTTTT; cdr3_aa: CASRRGKGGELFF
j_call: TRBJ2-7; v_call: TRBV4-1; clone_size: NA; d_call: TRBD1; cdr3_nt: TGCGCCAGCAGTCAACTCAAAACCGGGACAGGTGGCGAGCAGTACTTC; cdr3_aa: CASSQLKTGTGGEQYF
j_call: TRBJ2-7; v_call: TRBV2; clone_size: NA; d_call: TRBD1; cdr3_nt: TGTGCCAGCAGTGAGCCGGACAGGGGTCATTCCTACGAGCAGTACTTC; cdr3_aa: CASSEPDRGHSYEQYF
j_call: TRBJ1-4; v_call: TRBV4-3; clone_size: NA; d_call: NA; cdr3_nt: TGCGCCAGCAGCCTGAGAGGGACTAATGAAAAACTGTTTTTT; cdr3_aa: CASSLRGTNEKLFF
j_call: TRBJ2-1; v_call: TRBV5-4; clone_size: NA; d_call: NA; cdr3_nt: TGTGCCAGCAGCTTGGATAGTTACAATGAGCAGTTCTTC; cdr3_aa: CASSLDSYNEQFF
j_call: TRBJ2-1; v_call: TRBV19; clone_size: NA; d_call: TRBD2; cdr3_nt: TGTGCCAGTAGTCTTCGGACTAGCGGACACAATGAGCAGTTCTTC; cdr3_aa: CASSLRTSGHNEQFF
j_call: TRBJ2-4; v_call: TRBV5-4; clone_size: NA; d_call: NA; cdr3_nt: TGTGCCAGCAGCTCCACCGGGACGGAAAACATTCAGTACTTC; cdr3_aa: CASSSTGTENIQYF
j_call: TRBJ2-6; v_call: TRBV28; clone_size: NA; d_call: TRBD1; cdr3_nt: TGTGCCAGCAGTTTAAGGGACAGGGTAGCTGGGGCCAACGTCCTGACTTTC; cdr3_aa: CASSLRDRVAGANVLTF
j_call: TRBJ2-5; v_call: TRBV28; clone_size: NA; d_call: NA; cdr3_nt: TGTGCCAGCAGTGGGGTAAGAGTCGAGACCCAGTACTTC; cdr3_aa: CASSGVRVETQYF
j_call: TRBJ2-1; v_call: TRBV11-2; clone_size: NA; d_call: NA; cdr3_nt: TGTGCCAGCAGCGTTCCGGGACTTTACAATGAGCAGTTCTTC; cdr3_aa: CASSVPGLYNEQFF
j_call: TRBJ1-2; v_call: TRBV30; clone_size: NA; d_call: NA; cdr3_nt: TGTGCCTGGAGTCCAAGTCAGGTCCATGGCTACACCTTC; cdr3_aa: CAWSPSQVHGYTF
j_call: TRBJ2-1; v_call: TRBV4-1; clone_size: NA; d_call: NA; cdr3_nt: TGCGCCAGCAGCCAAGAGGAGCCCAAGACTAGGCGGTACAATGAGCAGTTCTTC; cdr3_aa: CASSQEEPKTRRYNEQFF
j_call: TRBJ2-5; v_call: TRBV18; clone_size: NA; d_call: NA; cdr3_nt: TGTGCCAGCTCACCTAACCTAGGGACAGCGGGACAAGAGACCCAGTACTTC; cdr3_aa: CASSPNLGTAGQETQYF
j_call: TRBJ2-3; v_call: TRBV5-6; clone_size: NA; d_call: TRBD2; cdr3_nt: TGTGCCAGCAGCGGACTAGCGGGGTCTAGCACAGATACGCAGTATTTT; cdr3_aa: CASSGLAGSSTDTQYF
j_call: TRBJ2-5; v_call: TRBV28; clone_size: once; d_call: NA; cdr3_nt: TGTGCCAGCAGTCCGCCTGGTTTTCTTCAAGAGACCCAGTACTTC; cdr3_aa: CASSPPGFLQETQYF
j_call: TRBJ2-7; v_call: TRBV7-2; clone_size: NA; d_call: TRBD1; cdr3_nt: TGTGCCAGCAGCTTAGATTCCCAACAGGGGATATACGAGCAGTACTTC; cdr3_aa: CASSLDSQQGIYEQYF
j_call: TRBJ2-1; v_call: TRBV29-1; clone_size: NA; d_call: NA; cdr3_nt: TGCAGCGTTGGGGGTAACGCCAATGAGCAGTTCTTC; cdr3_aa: CSVGGNANEQFF
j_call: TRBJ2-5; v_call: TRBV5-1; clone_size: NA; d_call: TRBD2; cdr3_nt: TGCGCCAGCAGCTTGATGCAGCTAGCGGGAAAGGCCCAGTACTTC; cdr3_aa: CASSLMQLAGKAQYF
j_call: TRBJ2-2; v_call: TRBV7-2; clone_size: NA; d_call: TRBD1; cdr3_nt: TGTGCCAGCAGCTACGCCGGACAGGGGGCGGTAACCGGGGAGCTGTTTTTT; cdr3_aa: CASSYAGQGAVTGELFF
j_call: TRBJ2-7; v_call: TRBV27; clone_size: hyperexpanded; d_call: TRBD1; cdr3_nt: TGTGCCAGCAGTTCAGCCGACAGGGGCTTCTACGAGCAGTACTTC; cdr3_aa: CASSSADRGFYEQYF